Shown below are 30 T cell receptor beta chains from a single sample sequenced in a study of OX40 agonist ivuxolimab in advanced cancers. Here immunoSEQ multiplex PCR was the method, and the copy in TCRdb shows in-frame clones only, minus some. The repertoire includes 50,000 to 75,000 clones, more than 75% of them detected once, and under 0.5% sits in the top ten. Sequences were derived from CD4+ or CD8+ T cells sorted from blood, sampled in a trial of the OX40 agonist ivuxolimab. These receptors were taken from an adult with an advanced solid tumor such as melanoma, head and neck, liver or kidney cancer.

DNA for the CDR3: TGTGCCAGCATCACGCCCGACAGGGGGCGCGGAGGAACTGAAGCTTTCTTT. Protein sequence: CASITPDRGRGGTEAFF. The rearrangement uses TRBV28 and TRBJ1-1; 10 bases map to TRBD1. J gave up 5 bases and V 7 bases, and 16 bases lay outside the gene matches. There are 17 residues in the CDR3. CDR1 is MDHEN, CDR2 SYDVKM, per germline.

Points on this clone: Other DNA sequences from this sample encode an identical CDR3 as well. This chain connects TRBV9 to TRBJ1-1; D unresolved. CDR1 and CDR2 from the germline V gene are SGDLS and YYNGEE. V was trimmed by 0 bases and J by 0 bases, leaving 9 bases between them. The CDR3 totals 15 residues. The CDR3 loop is CASSVVPDMNTEAFF. The CDR3 DNA is TGTGCCAGCAGCGTAGTACCAGATATGAACACTGAAGCTTTCTTT.

V is TRBV15 and J is TRBJ2-3, with TRBD2 matching over 9 bases. Losses at the gene ends were 0 bases for V and 3 bases for J; bases not matched to a gene: 7. Per the germline V gene, CDR1 is LNHNV and CDR2 is YYDKDF (reference sequence). The CDR3 runs to 17 residues. The CDR3 is CATSRDRASGVTDTQYF. In nucleotides, the CDR3 is TGTGCCACCAGCAGAGATCGGGCTAGCGGGGTGACAGATACGCAGTATTTT.

The rearrangement joins TRBV19 to TRBJ1-2; D might be TRBD1 (5 bases). The CDR3 contains 13 residues. The V and J ends lost 5 bases and 4 bases respectively, with 11 bases between them. Germline V gene sequence: CDR1 LNHDA, CDR2 SQIVND (reference sequence). The CDR3 nucleotides read TGTGCCAGTAGTCCCACGGGGACCTATGGCTACACCTTC. This gives the protein CASSPTGTYGYTF.

The V and J genes are TRBV6-1 and TRBJ1-5, with D unclear. This CDR3 spans 12 amino acids. The V gene's germline CDR1 is MNHNS and CDR2 SASEGT. V lost 4 bases and J lost 7, with 8 bases in between. In DNA form, the CDR3 reads TGTGCCAGCAGTGCTTGGCAACAGCCCCAGCATTTT. This codes for CASSAWQQPQHF.

The V gene is TRBV5-1, the J gene TRBJ2-1; the match to TRBD1 covers 12 bases. The germline gives CDR1 SGHRS, CDR2 YFSETQ. The CDR3 is 14 residues long. Germline trimming cut 7 bases from V and 8 bases from J; bases unmatched to any gene: 7. The CDR3 loop is CASAGQGALDEQFF. CDR3 nucleotides: TGCGCCAGCGCGGGACAGGGGGCCCTTGATGAGCAGTTCTTC.

The CDR3, as DNA: TGTGCCAGCAGTCACGCAAAGTCACCCCTCCACTTT. Protein: CASSHAKSPLHF. The chain links TRBV25-1 to TRBJ1-6; D not resolved. Trimming removed 5 bases from V and 10 bases from J, with 9 bases in between. The CDR3 has 12 residues. The germline V gene encodes CDR1 MGHDK and CDR2 SYGVNS. The entire variable domain, with the rest obtained from reference TRBV25-1 and TRBJ1-6, is as follows: EADIYQTPRYLVIGTGKKITLECSQTMGHDKMYWYQQDPGMELHLIHYSYGVNSTEKGDLSSESTVSRIRTEHFPLTLESARPSHTSQYLCASSHAKSPLHFGNGTRLTVT.

V and J are TRBV7-3 and TRBJ2-6; TRBD1 agrees at 9 bases. This CDR3 has 17 residues. Germline trimming cut 4 bases from V and 3 bases from J; bases unmatched to any gene: 7. Germline CDR1 SGHTA, CDR2 FQGTGA. The CDR3 reads CASSSRQGEVGANVLTF. CDR3 nucleotides: TGTGCCAGCAGCTCCCGACAGGGGGAGGTTGGGGCCAACGTCCTGACTTTC.

This sequence joins TRBV9 and TRBJ1-2; unclear D gene. Trimming cost V 2 bases and J 3 bases, with 14 bases left between them. Germline values: CDR1 SGDLS, CDR2 YYNGEE. The CDR3 sequence is 15 residues long. CDR3: CASSVIGEPYYGYTF. The CDR3 DNA follows: TGTGCCAGCAGCGTTATCGGGGAGCCCTACTATGGCTACACCTTC.

V and J are TRBV6-5 and TRBJ1-1, with a weak D call TRBD1 (5 bases). The CDR3 has 11 amino acids. With 2 bases removed from V and 10 bases from J, the gap between germline ends came to 8 bases. In germline, CDR1 is MNHEY, CDR2 SVGAGI. The chain's CDR3 is CASSYGGIAFF. In DNA, the CDR3 is TGTGCCAGCAGTTACGGGGGTATAGCTTTCTTT.

The chain links TRBV9 to TRBJ1-1; 7 nucleotides align to TRBD1. Germline V CDR1 and CDR2: SGDLS, YYNGEE. The CDR3 runs to 15 residues. The V gene end was trimmed by 0 bases and the J gene end by 4 bases; junction bases not matched to a gene: 6. The CDR3 DNA is TGTGCCAGCAGCGTAGGTAGGGGGCCAGGCACTGAAGCTTTCTTT. Residues: CASSVGRGPGTEAFF.

The chain uses TRBV14 and TRBJ2-1; 15 bases are shared with TRBD2. The germline CDR1 and CDR2 sequences are SGHDN and FVKESK. CDR3 size: 15 residues. V gave up 4 bases and J gave up 11 bases; unmatched junction bases: 6. CDR3 bases: TGTGCCAGCAGCCTATGGACTAGCGGGGGGGCGAAGCAGTTCTTC. It yields the protein CASSLWTSGGAKQFF.

The chain has TRBV9 and TRBJ1-1, with D unclear. V was trimmed by 4 bases and J by 2 bases, leaving 18 bases between them. In germline, CDR1 is SGDLS, CDR2 YYNGEE. The CDR3 extends over 16 amino acids. The CDR3 here is CASSPLGGITNTEAFF. The CDR3 nucleotides are TGTGCCAGCAGCCCCTTGGGCGGGATTACTAACACTGAAGCTTTCTTT. Looking up the rest from reference TRBV9 and TRBJ1-1 gives the full variable domain: DSGVTQTPKHLITATGQRVTLRCSPRSGDLSVYWYQQSLDQGLQFLIQYYNGEERAKGNILERFSAQQFPDLHSELNLSSLELGDSALYFCASSPLGGITNTEAFFGQGTRLTVV.

This clone has a handful of counts. This chain links TRBV9 with TRBJ2-2; 7 nucleotides align to TRBD2. V lost 0 bases to trimming and J lost 4 bases; unmatched junction nucleotides: 9. The CDR3 length is 17 residues. CDR1 SGDLS and CDR2 YYNGEE come from the germline V gene. The CDR3 nucleotides read TGTGCCAGCAGCGTAGGGCTACGGGGACTACGCACCGGGGAGCTGTTTTTT. Its translation: CASSVGLRGLRTGELFF.

The genes are TRBV7-6 and TRBJ1-4; TRBD1 is a possible D gene (5 bases). Germline CDR1 SGHVS, CDR2 FNYEAQ. V was shortened by 3 bases and J by 4 bases, with 9 bases between the two germline ends. The CDR3 covers 14 residues. In DNA form, the CDR3 reads TGTGCCAGCAGCTTGGGGACGGGTAATGAAAAACTGTTTTTT. Protein: CASSLGTGNEKLFF. The variable domain in full, completed from reference TRBV7-6 and TRBJ1-4, reads GAGVSQSPRYKVTKRGQDVALRCDPISGHVSLYWYRQALGQGPEFLTYFNYEAQQDKSGLPNDRFSAERPEGSISTLTIQRTEQRDSAMYRCASSLGTGNEKLFFGSGTQLSVL.

The V call is TRBV7-9, the J call TRBJ2-5, with D hard to call. Germline V gene lookup returns CDR1 SEHNR and CDR2 FQNEAQ (reference sequence). CDR3 length: 15 residues. Trimming stripped 2 bases from V and 5 bases from J, with 15 bases between. In nucleotides, the CDR3 is TGTGCCAGCAGCTTACGTTCCAAGCTAGGGGAGACCCAGTACTTC. Its protein product is CASSLRSKLGETQYF.

This sequence joins TRBV4-1 and TRBJ1-1; the D is unclear. The CDR3 consists of 13 residues. CDR1 MGHRA and CDR2 YSYEKL come from the germline V gene. V dropped 1 base and J dropped 2 bases, with 5 bases sitting between them. The DNA for the CDR3 is TGCGCCAGCAGCCAAGTAACAAACACTGAAGCTTTCTTT. It encodes CASSQVTNTEAFF.

V gene TRBV10-1 combines with J gene TRBJ2-1, with no clear D. Trimming stripped 3 bases from V and 10 bases from J, with 10 bases between. The CDR3 extends over 12 amino acids. CDR1 is WNHNN, CDR2 SYGVQD, per germline (reference sequence). In DNA, the CDR3 is TGCGCCAGCAGTGAACCAGCGAGGGAGCAGTTCTTC. It specifies CASSEPAREQFF.

CDR3 sequence (DNA): TGTGCCAGCTCATCAGAGGATAATTCACCCCTCCACTTT. It codes for CASSSEDNSPLHF. The V call is TRBV18, the J call TRBJ1-6; no firm D call. Trimming took 5 bases from V and 5 from J, leaving 7 bases between them. The CDR3 spans 13 residues. CDR1 KGHSH and CDR2 LQKENI come from the germline V gene.

The rearrangement links TRBV2 to TRBJ1-2, with 9 bases that match TRBD1. The CDR3 has 13 residues. The V gene end was trimmed by 7 bases and the J gene end by 8 bases; junction bases not matched to a gene: 8. The germline CDR1 and CDR2 sequences are SNHLY and FYNNEI. Here the CDR3 reads CASNQQGAQGYTF. CDR3 DNA: TGTGCCAGCAATCAACAGGGGGCGCAGGGCTACACCTTC.

V is TRBV19 and J is TRBJ2-2; 7 bases are shared with TRBD1. The CDR3 has 15 amino acids. With 5 bases clipped from V and 4 bases from J, the junction kept 7 bases outside the gene matches. The V gene's germline CDR1 is LNHDA and CDR2 SQIVND (reference sequence). In DNA, the CDR3 is TGTGCCAGTAGTCATGACAGGGATGGCACCGGGGAGCTGTTTTTT. Amino acid sequence: CASSHDRDGTGELFF.

This rearrangement joins TRBV11-2 to TRBJ1-3, with no clear D. Trimming removed 4 bases from V and 9 bases from J, with 7 bases in between. The germline V gene encodes CDR1 SGHAT and CDR2 FQNNGV. The CDR3 is made up of 11 amino acids. As DNA, the CDR3 is TGTGCCAGCAGCTCCGGGTCCACCATATATTTT. Residues: CASSSGSTIYF. Combining the CDR3 with reference TRBV11-2 and TRBJ1-3 gives the whole variable domain EAGVAQSPRYKIIEKRQSVAFWCNPISGHATLYWYQQILGQGPKLLIQFQNNGVVDDSQLPKDRFSAERLKGVDSTLKIQPAKLEDSAVYLCASSSGSTIYFGEGSWLTVV.

V is TRBV19 and J is TRBJ1-5; no definite D call. This CDR3 contains 17 residues. CDR1 LNHDA and CDR2 SQIVND come from the germline V gene (reference sequence). With 4 bases removed from V and 0 bases from J, the gap between germline ends came to 16 bases. CDR3 residues: CASSSKLNTFSNQPQHF. As DNA, the CDR3 is TGTGCCAGTAGTAGTAAGCTAAATACATTTAGCAATCAGCCCCAGCATTTT.

The chain links TRBV30 to TRBJ1-5; maybe TRBD1 (6 bases). The germline V gene encodes CDR1 GTSNPN and CDR2 SVGIG (reference sequence). This CDR3 contains 13 residues. Trimming removed 3 bases from V and 7 bases from J, with 13 bases in between. In DNA form, the CDR3 reads TGTGCCTGGAGCGGGCAGGGGACCCAGCCCCAGCATTTT. Translation gives CAWSGQGTQPQHF.

V is TRBV19 and J is TRBJ2-2, with D unresolved. V lost 3 bases and J 1 base, leaving 0 bases between the germline ends. Germline CDR1 is LNHDA and CDR2 is SQIVND (reference sequence). The CDR3 loop spans 12 amino acids. This CDR3 is CASSMNTGELFF. In nucleotides, the CDR3 is TGTGCCAGTAGTATGAACACCGGGGAGCTGTTTTTT.

This rearrangement joins TRBV4-2 to TRBJ2-3, with TRBD2 matching 8 bases. Germline CDR1 is LGHNA and CDR2 is YNFKEQ. There are 14 residues in the CDR3. The V and J ends lost 6 bases and 0 bases, in that order; junction bases with no gene match: 2. CDR3 loop: CASRRGGSTDTQYF. CDR3 bases: TGTGCCAGCAGACGGGGGGGGAGCACAGATACGCAGTATTTT.

The CDR3 region has the DNA TGTGCCAGCTCACCGACTAAGACTGACAGGTTATATGGCTACACCTTC. It translates to CASSPTKTDRLYGYTF. V and J are TRBV18 and TRBJ1-2; possible D gene TRBD1, 6 bases. CDR3 size: 16 residues. From germline, CDR1 is KGHSH and CDR2 LQKENI. Trimming took 3 bases from V and 5 from J, leaving 19 bases between them. Based on the CDR3 plus reference TRBV18 and TRBJ1-2, the full variable domain is NAGVMQNPRHLVRRRGQEARLRCSPMKGHSHVYWYRQLPEEGLKFMVYLQKENIIDESGMPKERFSAEFPKEGPSILRIQQVVRGDSAAYFCASSPTKTDRLYGYTFGSGTRLTVV.

The chain couples TRBV6-5 to TRBJ2-1, with 10 positions matching TRBD1. J lost 4 bases, V lost 2 bases, and 2 bases had no gene match. This CDR3 is 15 amino acids long. CDR1 is MNHEY and CDR2 is SVGAGI in the germline V gene. For the CDR3, the DNA is TGTGCCAGCAGTTACCCGGGACAGGGGTACAATGAGCAGTTCTTC. Translating gives CASSYPGQGYNEQFF.

The chain has TRBV18 and TRBJ2-5; no reliable D call. The end of the DNA is better explained by TRBJ2-7, so the J call may be wrong. The CDR3 is 12 residues long. CDR1 is KGHSH, CDR2 LQKENI, per germline. This CDR3 is CASSPQGHEQYF. The CDR3 nucleotides read TGTGCCAGCTCACCACAGGGCCACGAGCAGTACTTC.

The chain uses TRBV19 and TRBJ1-4; the D gene is possibly TRBD1 (5 bases). Germline V gene data show CDR1 as LNHDA and CDR2 as SQIVND (reference sequence). This CDR3 is built from 16 residues. Deletions cut 3 bases from V and 8 bases from J, with 19 bases between. CDR3 amino acids: CASSMPPQEGGEKLFF. For the CDR3, the DNA is TGTGCCAGTAGTATGCCCCCACAGGAAGGAGGCGAAAAACTGTTTTTT.